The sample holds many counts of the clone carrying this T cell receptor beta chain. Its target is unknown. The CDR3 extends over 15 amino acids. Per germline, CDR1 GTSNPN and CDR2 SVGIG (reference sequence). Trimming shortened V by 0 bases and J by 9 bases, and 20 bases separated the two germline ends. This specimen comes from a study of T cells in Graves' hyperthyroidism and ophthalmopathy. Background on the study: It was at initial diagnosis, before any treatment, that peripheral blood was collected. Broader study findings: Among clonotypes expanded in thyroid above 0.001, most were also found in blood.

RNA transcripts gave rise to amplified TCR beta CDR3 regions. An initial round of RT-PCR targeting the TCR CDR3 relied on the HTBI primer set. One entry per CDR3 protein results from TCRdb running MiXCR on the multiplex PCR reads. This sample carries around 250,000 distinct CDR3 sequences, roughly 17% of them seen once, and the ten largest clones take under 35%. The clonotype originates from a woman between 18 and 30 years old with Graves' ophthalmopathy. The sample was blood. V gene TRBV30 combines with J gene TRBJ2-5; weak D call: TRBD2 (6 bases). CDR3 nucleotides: TGTGCCTGGAGTGTAGATCCACGCGGGGTTTTTCCCCAGTACTTC. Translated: CAWSVDPRGVFPQYF.